The T cell receptor beta chain under discussion was sequenced for a study of T cells in localized non-small cell lung cancer. Assay used: immunoSEQ multiplex PCR; TCRdb lists only in-frame clones, some missing. Here the sample spans about 15,000 clones, around 85% being singletons. General study points: Adjacent lung held a median approximately 57 of the top 100 tumor clones. Exceeding tumor, uninvolved adjacent lung had the highest T cell clonality.

Germline assignment: CDR1 SGHTA and CDR2 FQGNSA. The CDR3 runs to 14 residues. V lost 3 bases to trimming and J lost 5 bases, with 13 bases between them. As to this clone: Its antigen is still unknown.

The chain combines TRBV7-2 with TRBJ2-5; D ambiguous. The sequenced sample was peripheral blood, obtained before any cancer treatment. This receptor was obtained from a woman aged 40-69 years with stage I lung adenocarcinoma. The CDR3 DNA reads as TGTGCCAGCAGCTTTGGGTACATGGGGGAGACCCAGTACTTC. Residues: CASSFGYMGETQYF.